This T cell receptor beta chain appears in the sequencing data of a study of metastatic and nonmetastatic thyroid tumors. Overall study context: Where malignant and benign thyroid patients were concerned, repertoires were compared across blood and tumor or nodule tissue. Broader study findings: Significantly greater TCR beta diversity was reportedly found in malignant thyroid tumors than in benign nodules (in blood and tumor).

Before thyroid surgery, none of the patients had received any treatment. In the authors' workflow: Researchers built a distant-metastasis classifier for papillary thyroid cancer that drew on CDR3 differences across clinicopathological groups. MiXCR reprocessed the PCR reads for TCRdb. In this record, the V and J calls reflect TCRdb's handling and not the investigators' own analysis. The table has some 60,000 clones, just under 30% seen once. This CDR3 has 14 residues. V was cut by 0 bases and J by 1 base, with 9 bases left in between. Germline V CDR1 and CDR2: GTSNPN, SVGIG (reference sequence). Notes on this clone: Its antigen is not identified.

This receptor was identified in a female donor with papillary thyroid cancer or a benign thyroid nodule (not recorded which). Some clones in this sample may be carry-over from other donors' samples. The gene calls are TRBV30 and TRBJ1-2, with D tentatively TRBD1 (6 bases). Sequencing was done on a sample of blood. The CDR3 DNA sequence: TGTGCCTGGAGTGTCGGGGGGCTTAACTATGGCTACACCTTC. The encoded protein is CAWSVGGLNYGYTF.